Shown below are 14 T cell receptor beta chains from a single sample sequenced in a study of OX40 agonist ivuxolimab in advanced cancers. Sequenced by immunoSEQ multiplex PCR; TCRdb stores in-frame clones only, minus some. This sample has roughly 90,000 clones; 94% occur once, and the top ten carry approximately 2.4%. Sequencing used CD4+ or CD8+ T cells sorted from blood, obtained in a trial of the OX40 agonist ivuxolimab. All receptors derive from an adult with an advanced solid tumor such as melanoma, head and neck, liver or kidney cancer.

The chain links TRBV28 to TRBJ2-7; 10 bases agree with TRBD1. Germline CDR1 is MDHEN and CDR2 is SYDVKM. Trimming took 4 bases from V and 4 from J; bases not matched to a gene: 10. This CDR3 contains 16 residues. The chain's CDR3 is CASSSFMTGGTYEQYF. CDR3 DNA sequence: TGTGCCAGCAGTTCCTTCATGACAGGGGGCACGTACGAGCAGTACTTC.

The chain employs TRBV27 and TRBJ1-1, with 10 bases aligning to TRBD1. V lost 0 bases to trimming and J lost 4 bases; unmatched junction nucleotides: 2. The CDR3 totals 15 residues. Germline CDR1 is MNHEY and CDR2 is SMNVEV (reference sequence). In DNA form, the CDR3 reads TGTGCCAGCAGTTTATCGACAGGGGGCACCACTGAAGCTTTCTTT. It translates to CASSLSTGGTTEAFF.

The chain couples TRBV29-1 to TRBJ2-7; 7 bases map to TRBD1. Germline V lookup: CDR1 SQVTM, CDR2 ANQGSEA. The junction had 4 bases not matched to a gene; V was cut back by 2 bases and J by 3 bases. This CDR3 comprises 13 residues. CDR3 in DNA: TGCAGCGTTGAAACAGGGGATGGCTACGAGCAGTACTTC. Translation gives CSVETGDGYEQYF.

The chain is built from TRBV12-5 and TRBJ2-7, with TRBD1 as a possible D gene (6 bases). The CDR3 extends over 14 amino acids. Trimming stripped 6 bases from V and 5 bases from J, with 17 bases between. The germline gives CDR1 LGHNT, CDR2 FRNRAP. The CDR3 here is CASGLPEQGDEQYF. CDR3 in DNA: TGTGCTAGTGGCCTCCCGGAACAGGGAGACGAGCAGTACTTC.

The chain links TRBV2 to TRBJ1-2, with unresolved D. Between the trimmed V and J ends, which lost 10 bases and 7 bases, there was a span of 19 bases. From germline, CDR1 is SNHLY and CDR2 FYNNEI. This CDR3 is built from 13 residues. DNA for the CDR3: TGTGCCACTCGAGTGGTTGGCTATCGTGGCTACACCTTC. It codes for CATRVVGYRGYTF.

The chain joins TRBV5-5 to TRBJ1-2; D gene uncertain. Trimming shortened V by 5 bases and J by 2 bases, and 10 bases separated the two germline ends. Germline V gives CDR1 SGHKS, CDR2 YYEKEE (reference sequence). CDR3 length equals 13 residues. The CDR3 region is CASSPDNNYGYTF. The CDR3 coding sequence is TGTGCCAGCAGTCCAGACAACAACTATGGCTACACCTTC. Complete variable domain (other parts from reference TRBV5-5 and TRBJ1-2): DAGVTQSPTHLIKTRGQQVTLRCSPISGHKSVSWYQQVLGQGPQFIFQYYEKEERGRGNFPDRFSARQFPNYSSELNVNALLLGDSALYLCASSPDNNYGYTFGSGTRLTVV.

The chain combines TRBV5-4 with TRBJ2-7; TRBD1 is a possible D gene (5 bases). Trimming left V 2 bases short and J 3 bases short, with 6 bases between. This CDR3 has 12 amino acids. CDR1 and CDR2 from the germline V gene are SGHNT and YYREEE (reference sequence). The CDR3 reads CASSFQGYEQYF. CDR3 coding DNA: TGTGCCAGCAGCTTCCAGGGCTACGAGCAGTACTTC.

The V gene is TRBV9, the J gene TRBJ2-1; D remains unclear. The length of the CDR3 is 12 residues. Germline V gives CDR1 SGDLS, CDR2 YYNGEE. The V end was cut by 1 base, the J end by 5 bases, with 4 bases between. The DNA of the CDR3 is TGTGCCAGCAGCGTATATGACAATGAGCAGTTCTTC. This sequence encodes CASSVYDNEQFF.

This clone came up once. V usage is TRBV27 and J usage is TRBJ2-1, with D possibly matching TRBD2 (5 bases). The germline V and J ends were trimmed by 4 bases and 7 bases, with 8 bases remaining between them. The CDR3 contains 12 residues. Germline CDR1 is MNHEY and CDR2 is SMNVEV (reference sequence). The CDR3 protein is CASSWSGNEQFF. CDR3 nucleotide sequence: TGTGCCAGCAGTTGGAGCGGTAATGAGCAGTTCTTC.

The V gene is TRBV4-1, the J gene TRBJ1-3, with a weak D call TRBD1 (5 bases). Trimming stripped 1 base from V and 2 bases from J, with 18 bases between. The CDR3 is 18 amino acids. Per germline, CDR1 MGHRA and CDR2 YSYEKL. The CDR3 nucleotides are TGCGCCAGCAGCCAAGCACCCCCCGGGGGAACAACTGGAAACACCATATATTTT. Translating it yields CASSQAPPGGTTGNTIYF.

This rearrangement joins TRBV5-5 to TRBJ1-2; TRBD1 is a possible D gene (5 bases). The germline gives CDR1 SGHKS, CDR2 YYEKEE (reference sequence). The germline V and J ends were trimmed by 1 base and 1 base, with 14 bases remaining between them. The CDR3 spans 16 residues. The CDR3 loop is CASSLKAGRNNYGYTF. The CDR3 bases are TGTGCCAGCAGCTTGAAGGCGGGACGGAATAACTATGGCTACACCTTC.

This chain joins TRBV6-5 and TRBJ1-2, with no clear D. Germline V gene data show CDR1 as MNHEY and CDR2 as SVGAGI. This CDR3 has 13 residues. Trimming stripped 3 bases from V and 3 bases from J, with 8 bases between. The CDR3 DNA follows: TGTGCCAGCAGTTATTCAACTTACTATGGCTACACCTTC. Its translation: CASSYSTYYGYTF.

The V gene is TRBV1, the J gene TRBJ1-6; the table assigns TRBD1, which was not confirmed against the DNA. TRBV1 is reported as a pseudogene. This CDR3 has 16 residues. In DNA form, the CDR3 reads TGCACCAGCAGCCAAGATCACCAGGGGGCTAATTCACCCCTCCACTTT. It translates to CTSSQDHQGANSPLHF.

This chain uses TRBV9 with TRBJ2-2; D is possibly TRBD2 (6 bases). V lost 0 bases and J 5 bases, leaving 14 bases between the germline ends. The CDR3 runs 16 residues. Germline V lookup: CDR1 SGDLS, CDR2 YYNGEE. The DNA of the CDR3 is TGTGCCAGCAGCGTAGCCCGGACTACGGGGACCGGGGAGCTGTTTTTT. This sequence encodes CASSVARTTGTGELFF. Full variable domain (rest looked up from reference TRBV9 and TRBJ2-2): DSGVTQTPKHLITATGQRVTLRCSPRSGDLSVYWYQQSLDQGLQFLIQYYNGEERAKGNILERFSAQQFPDLHSELNLSSLELGDSALYFCASSVARTTGTGELFFGEGSRLTVL.